The text below deals with one T cell receptor beta chain. There are a few counts of this clonotype. Its cognate antigen has yet to be identified. Base qualities are not provided; no much larger clone lies one nucleotide away. Trimmed from V: 6 bases; trimmed from J: 4 bases; junction bases lacking a gene match: 24. For CDR1 and CDR2, the germline V gene lists SQVTM and ANQGSEA. From its cysteine to its phenylalanine, the CDR3 spans 20 amino acids. Kept here is only the CDR3 DNA, which spans 60 bases and is read in frame from base 1. Synthesis of TCR cDNA relied on 5'RACE template switching, a step that introduced a universal primer site along with unique molecular identifiers. Priming of cDNA synthesis was performed from both the TCR alpha and TCR beta constant segments. Library amplification used two PCR steps, and the second PCR step added sample barcodes and sequencing adapters. Sequencing of libraries was performed on Illumina HiSeq 2500 (2x100 bp) or NovaSeq (2x150 bp). In the source study's methods: Reads were demultiplexed and collapsed into UMI consensus sequences with MIGEC, and V(D)J alignment was performed with MiXCR. Using edgeR on replicate PBMC samples, clonotypes were called vaccine-responding if FDR was below 0.01 and the log2 fold change was above 5 up to day 15. CD4 or CD8 identity was assigned to each bulk clonotype according to whether the clonotype was present at higher abundance in the sequenced CD4 repertoire or the sequenced CD8 repertoire. TCRdb reran the public reads through fastp at Q25 and MiXCR, keeping productive beta chains. Each CDR3 protein appears once, grouped with its most common genes and DNA. None of the V and J calls come from the authors' own analysis; TCRdb made them. This sample has just under 600,000 distinct CDR3 sequences in its table, and about 13% of those were observed once. About an eighth of the sample is held by the ten biggest clonotypes.

The sample's treatment or condition label is to be understood as: live attenuated yellow fever vaccine strain. At every blood-draw timepoint, two biological replicates of bulk PBMCs were collected. A standard Ficoll-Paque protocol was used to isolate PBMCs from peripheral blood. RNA was extracted with TriZol from bulk PBMCs, CD4 and CD8 fractions, and dextramer-positive and dextramer-negative fractions. This specimen comes from a study of T cells after yellow fever vaccination (dated by TCRdb to about 2019). Regarding the research as a whole: The SMART-Seq v4 Ultra Low Input RNA kit was used to prepare libraries from fractions with low cell numbers. Bulk TCR alpha and beta repertoires were sequenced longitudinally to track T-cell clones before and after primary and booster YFV17D yellow fever vaccination. Blood was drawn at multiple timepoints before and after primary and secondary immunization, with bulk PBMC replicates and cell subsets isolated. Two healthy male donors, one aged 18 to 30 and one aged 30 to 40 years, made up the cohort.

The investigation overall reported the following: FACS-sorted repertoires could contain abundant contaminating clonotypes from the bulk population, so computational filtering was required. Only a couple of donors were included in the study, so the extent to which the findings can be generalized is limited. The secondary T-cell response was weaker than the primary response but faster, peaking on day 5 instead of day 15. A small fraction of clonotypes showed up in both the CD4 and CD8 compartments, probably as a result of convergent recombination. After the booster, most clones that had expanded after primary vaccination were detected again (almost 97% of CD4 and roughly nine tenths of CD8), suggesting broad maintenance of memory.

The sequences come from PBMCs, collected on the day of the yellow fever booster vaccination. This TCR was sampled from a man aged 25-45 years who received the YFV17D yellow fever vaccine. The sequence joins TRBV29-1 to TRBJ2-3, with 11 bases matching TRBD2. The nucleotide sequence is given as TGCAGCGTCTTAACCCCGACCGGGGCGCTTAGCGGGAGGGCCTCAGATACGCAGTATTTT. Translated, it gives CSVLTPTGALSGRASDTQYF.